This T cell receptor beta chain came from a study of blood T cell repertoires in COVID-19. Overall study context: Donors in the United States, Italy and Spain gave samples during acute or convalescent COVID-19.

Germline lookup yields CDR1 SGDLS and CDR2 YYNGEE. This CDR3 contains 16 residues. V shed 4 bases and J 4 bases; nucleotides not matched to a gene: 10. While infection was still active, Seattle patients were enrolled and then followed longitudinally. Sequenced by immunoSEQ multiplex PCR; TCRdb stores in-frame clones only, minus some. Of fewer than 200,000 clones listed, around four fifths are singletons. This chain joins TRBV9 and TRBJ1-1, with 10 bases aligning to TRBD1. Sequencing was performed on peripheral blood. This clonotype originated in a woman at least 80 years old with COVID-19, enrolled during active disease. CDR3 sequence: CASSPRQGALGTEAFF. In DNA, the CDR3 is TGTGCCAGCAGCCCCCGACAGGGGGCGTTGGGCACTGAAGCTTTCTTT.